Included here is one T cell receptor beta chain sequence, with context. This PCR relied on a set of 60 Vbeta primers and 13 Jbeta primers. Original processing notes: A later analysis tallied tens of millions of unique TCR beta chains, some 12 million of them shared. The protocol was immunoSEQ multiplex PCR, while the TCRdb copy is restricted to in-frame clones and leaves out a portion. V and J calls and clone size follow that table, whereas D and trimming were derived from the DNA. The sample includes around 140,000 clones, about 76% of them seen just once. The CDR3 totals 15 residues. V gave up 8 bases and J gave up 4 bases, with 17 bases separating them. The germline CDR1 and CDR2 sequences are MNHNS and SASEGT. These data belong to a study of cytomegalovirus exposure and HLA in healthy donors.

Input material: PBMCs. The source is a woman aged 40 to 50 in good health and CMV-seronegative. V and J are TRBV6-1 and TRBJ1-4; maybe TRBD1 (6 bases). CDR3 amino acids: CASLSRTAGNEKLFF. The CDR3 DNA reads as TGTGCCAGCCTCTCCCGGACAGCCGGTAATGAAAAACTGTTTTTT.